Shown below are 8 T cell receptor beta chains from a single sample sequenced in a study of CD8+ T cells in alopecia areata. TCR sequencing used cDNA made by reverse transcription of extracted RNA. Clones were read by immunoSEQ multiplex PCR, and TCRdb kept only the in-frame ones, dropping some. The sample has about 180,000 clones; about 70% are singletons. Sequenced material: CD8+ T cells sorted from blood, taken at week 0. These receptors all stem from a human donor with alopecia areata.

The chain's CDR3 is CASSLVSQGNTGELFF. The CDR3 coding sequence is TGCGCCAGCAGCTTGGTTTCGCAGGGCAACACCGGGGAGCTGTTTTTT. This chain joins TRBV5-1 and TRBJ2-2; a weak D match, TRBD1 (5 bases). The CDR3 totals 16 residues. The germline V gene has CDR1 SGHRS and CDR2 YFSETQ. V gave up 0 bases and J gave up 2 bases, with 11 bases separating them.

The rearrangement links TRBV5-6 to TRBJ1-6; D might be TRBD1 (5 bases). Germline values: CDR1 SGHDT, CDR2 YYEEEE. The V end lost 3 bases, the J end lost 7 bases, and 17 bases lay between the germline ends. CDR3 length: 16 residues. The CDR3, as DNA: TGTGCCAGCAGCTCCGGGGTAGCTGGGGACAATTCACCCCTCCACTTT. It is translated as CASSSGVAGDNSPLHF. Full variable domain (outside the CDR3, taken from reference TRBV5-6 and TRBJ1-6): DAGVTQSPTHLIKTRGQQVTLRCSPKSGHDTVSWYQQALGQGPQFIFQYYEEEERQRGNFPDRFSGHQFPNYSSELNVNALLLGDSALYLCASSSGVAGDNSPLHFGNGTRLTVT.

V usage is TRBV4-1 and J usage is TRBJ2-7, with 9 bases that match TRBD2. The V gene's germline CDR1 is MGHRA and CDR2 YSYEKL. After removal of 1 base from V and 4 bases from J, the junction contained 5 bases not matched to a gene. The CDR3 length is 15 residues. CDR3: CASSQVVAGDYEQYF. The CDR3 DNA sequence: TGCGCCAGCAGCCAAGTGGTAGCGGGGGATTACGAGCAGTACTTC.

The chain uses TRBV15 and TRBJ1-5, with D hard to call. The germline gives CDR1 LNHNV, CDR2 YYDKDF (reference sequence). The CDR3 runs to 15 residues. V was cut by 1 base and J by 3 bases, with 10 bases left in between. Written as DNA, the CDR3 is TGTGCCACCAGCAGAGCGGCGGCATCCAATCAGCCCCAGCATTTT. It codes for CATSRAAASNQPQHF.

As concerns this clone: The same CDR3 is also encoded by other DNA sequences in this sample. V gene TRBV4-1 combines with J gene TRBJ1-1; D gene unclear. The CDR3 consists of 15 residues. Trimming took 2 bases from V and 0 from J, leaving 10 bases between them. Germline V gives CDR1 MGHRA, CDR2 YSYEKL. In DNA, the CDR3 is TGCGCCAGCAGCCAAAGCCGCGGGGTGAACACTGAAGCTTTCTTT. This translates into CASSQSRGVNTEAFF.

The J gene is TRBJ2-3, the V gene TRBV29-1; D unresolved. The ends were cut back, 6 bases at V and 6 bases at J, with 13 bases in the middle. The CDR3 contains 12 residues. CDR1 SQVTM and CDR2 ANQGSEA come from the germline V gene. The CDR3 region is CSVLAAVDTQYF. The CDR3 DNA follows: TGCAGCGTGTTGGCGGCGGTGGATACGCAGTATTTT.

The rearrangement links TRBV6-5 to TRBJ2-5; 7 positions match TRBD2. V lost 1 base to trimming and J lost 2 bases; unmatched junction nucleotides: 4. The CDR3 runs 15 residues. Germline CDR1 and CDR2: MNHEY and SVGAGI. This CDR3 reads CASSYYGGGQETQYF. In DNA, the CDR3 is TGTGCCAGCAGTTACTACGGCGGGGGACAAGAGACCCAGTACTTC.

This chain joins TRBV7-9 and TRBJ2-7; possibly TRBD1 for D (6 bases). The CDR3 covers 14 residues. Looked up from germline, CDR1 is SEHNR and CDR2 is FQNEAQ (reference sequence). The V end lost 5 bases, the J end lost 4 bases, and 15 bases lay between the germline ends. The CDR3 here is CASSPTGNQYEQYF. The DNA of the CDR3 is TGTGCCAGCAGCCCTACAGGGAATCAATACGAGCAGTACTTC.